These T cell receptor beta chains were read from a single sample in a study of beta chain features in type 1 diabetes. Clones were sequenced by immunoSEQ multiplex PCR, and TCRdb holds only the in-frame ones, with some missing. Of about 180,000 clones listed, around 13% are singletons. Sequenced sample: central memory CD4+ T cells from blood. The source is a woman aged 18-35 years in good health. The CDR3 runs from the conserved cysteine through the conserved F or W. A D gene is named only where the DNA matches it firmly. Clone size appears in some rows only: once, few, many, or a class for an expanded clone.

clone_size | j_call | d_call | v_call | cdr3_aa | cdr3_nt
few | TRBJ2-7 | . | TRBV4-2 | CASSQVSLTGSYEQYF | TGTGCCAGCAGCCAAGTATCGCTGACTGGTTCCTACGAGCAGTACTTC
. | TRBJ2-1 | TRBD2 | TRBV11-2 | CASSPSTSRDEQFF | TGTGCCAGCAGCCCCTCGACTAGCAGGGATGAGCAGTTCTTC
. | TRBJ1-2 | . | TRBV5-6 | CASSTAPHYGYTF | TGTGCCAGCAGCACAGCCCCGCACTATGGCTACACCTTC
few | TRBJ1-1 | TRBD1 | TRBV7-8 | CASSLKTGWTEAFF | TGTGCCAGCAGCTTAAAGACAGGGTGGACTGAAGCTTTCTTT
few | TRBJ2-3 | TRBD2 | TRBV2 | CASSAGASGGDTQYF | TGTGCCAGCAGTGCAGGGGCTAGCGGGGGAGATACGCAGTATTTT
. | TRBJ1-6 | TRBD1 | TRBV30 | CAWSYPWDRGFSSPLHF | TGTGCCTGGAGCTATCCTTGGGACAGGGGTTTCTCCTCACCCCTCCACTTT
few | TRBJ2-4 | TRBD2 | TRBV29-1 | CSVGPSGSDIQYF | TGCAGCGTTGGGCCCAGCGGGAGTGACATTCAGTACTTC
. | TRBJ2-1 | . | TRBV6-1 | CASSEGVTIDNEQFF | TGTGCCAGCAGTGAAGGGGTGACTATAGACAATGAGCAGTTCTTC
few | TRBJ2-5 | TRBD1 | TRBV7-2 | CASSFQTGGSETQYF | TGTGCCAGCAGCTTTCAGACAGGGGGCAGTGAGACCCAGTACTTC
many | TRBJ2-7 | . | TRBV5-1 | CASSLASSPGQPSSYEQYF | TGCGCCAGCAGCTTGGCCTCTAGCCCAGGACAGCCAAGCTCCTACGAGCAGTACTTC
. | TRBJ1-2 | . | TRBV28 | CASSFGGGGNNYGYTF | TGTGCCAGCAGTTTTGGGGGCGGGGGGAATAACTATGGCTACACCTTC
. | TRBJ2-7 | . | TRBV7-9 | CASSLAAGPYEQYF | TGTGCCAGCAGCTTAGCGGCAGGTCCCTACGAGCAGTACTTC
. | TRBJ1-4 | TRBD1 | TRBV18 | CASSPQQGFDEKLFF | TGTGCCAGCTCACCACAACAGGGGTTCGATGAAAAACTGTTTTTT
few | TRBJ2-3 | . | TRBV5-1 | CASSLSTAEDTQYF | TGCGCCAGCAGCTTGAGCACAGCGGAAGATACGCAGTATTTT
. | TRBJ2-3 | TRBD1 | TRBV30 | CAWEQGGGTQYF | TGTGCCTGGGAACAGGGGGGTGGTACGCAGTATTTT
. | TRBJ2-2 | . | TRBV7-9 | CASTSSQGNTGELFF | TGTGCCAGCACCTCGTCTCAGGGAAACACCGGGGAGCTGTTTTTT
. | TRBJ2-1 | . | TRBV12-5 | CASAPRNANEQFF | TGTGCTAGTGCCCCCAGAAACGCCAATGAGCAGTTCTTC
. | TRBJ2-5 | . | TRBV29-1 | CSVEDRAETQYF | TGCAGCGTTGAAGACAGGGCGGAGACCCAGTACTTC
. | TRBJ1-2 | TRBD1 | TRBV5-6 | CASSMGQGNYGYTF | TGTGCCAGCAGCATGGGACAGGGGAACTATGGCTACACCTTC
few | TRBJ2-7 | TRBD1 | TRBV7-9 | CASSSTRGQGIHEQYF | TGTGCCAGCAGCTCCACAAGGGGGCAGGGTATCCACGAGCAGTACTTC
. | TRBJ2-7 | TRBD1 | TRBV6-1 | CASTSGTDSYEQYF | TGTGCCAGCACCTCCGGGACAGATTCCTACGAGCAGTACTTC
few | TRBJ1-4 | . | TRBV30 | CAWSDQGLEEKLFF | TGTGCCTGGAGTGACCAGGGGTTGGAAGAAAAACTGTTTTTT
. | TRBJ1-1 | . | TRBV27 | CASSSPYRDTEAFF | TGTGCCAGCAGTTCCCCTTACAGAGACACTGAAGCTTTCTTT
. | TRBJ2-4 | . | TRBV4-1 | CASSQVVGNLTKNIQYF | TGCGCCAGCAGCCAAGTAGTGGGCAACCTAACCAAAAACATTCAGTACTTC
few | TRBJ1-2 | . | TRBV9 | CASSGRTAGDYGYTF | TGTGCCAGCAGCGGAAGGACAGCCGGGGACTATGGCTACACCTTC
. | TRBJ2-7 | TRBD1 | TRBV6-1 | CASIDRGISHEQYF | TGTGCCAGCATCGACAGGGGGATCAGCCACGAGCAGTACTTC
few | TRBJ2-7 | TRBD2 | TRBV7-2 | CASSLGTSLYEQYF | TGTGCCAGCAGCTTGGGGACTAGCCTGTACGAGCAGTACTTC
. | TRBJ1-2 | . | TRBV25-1 | CASSPRDIPNYGYTF | TGTGCCAGCAGTCCCCGGGACATCCCTAACTATGGCTACACCTTC
. | TRBJ2-1 | . | TRBV4-3 | CASSQEAGTVGNEQFF | TGCGCCAGCAGCCAAGAGGCTGGTACAGTGGGTAATGAGCAGTTCTTC
. | TRBJ1-5 | . | TRBV4-3 | CASSQDEEGNQPQHF | TGCGCCAGCAGCCAAGATGAGGAGGGGAATCAGCCCCAGCATTTT
many | TRBJ2-1 | TRBD2 | TRBV7-3 | CASSGLGDRQFF | TGTGCCAGCAGTGGACTAGGAGATAGGCAGTTCTTC
. | TRBJ1-1 | . | TRBV29-1 | CSVGRQYTEAFF | TGCAGCGTTGGACGACAGTACACTGAAGCTTTCTTT
many | TRBJ2-2 | TRBD1 | TRBV19 | CASSISQGAGELFF | TGTGCCAGTAGTATCTCACAGGGGGCCGGGGAGCTGTTTTTT
few | TRBJ2-3 | TRBD1 | TRBV7-2 | CASSQRQGGTDTQYF | TGTGCCAGCAGCCAGAGACAGGGTGGCACAGATACGCAGTATTTT
few | TRBJ1-5 | TRBD1 | TRBV23-1 | CASETQGPSNQPQHF | TGCGCCAGCGAGACACAGGGGCCTAGCAATCAGCCCCAGCATTTT
few | TRBJ1-1 | TRBD1 | TRBV6-5 | CASSRQGPGGTEAFF | TGTGCCAGCAGTCGACAGGGGCCTGGCGGCACTGAAGCTTTCTTT
. | TRBJ2-7 | . | TRBV4-1 | CASSQYLANYEQYF | TGCGCCAGCAGCCAATATCTGGCAAACTACGAGCAGTACTTC
. | TRBJ1-4 | . | TRBV28 | CASSLGQGHEKLFF | TGTGCCAGCAGTTTGGGTCAGGGACACGAAAAACTGTTTTTT
. | TRBJ2-1 | TRBD2 | TRBV30 | CAWSVLAPPGEQFF | TGTGCCTGGAGTGTACTAGCGCCCCCGGGGGAGCAGTTCTTC
. | TRBJ2-5 | TRBD2 | TRBV7-9 | CASSWSGRERETQYF | TGTGCCAGCAGCTGGAGCGGGAGGGAACGGGAGACCCAGTACTTC
. | TRBJ1-5 | TRBD1 | TRBV6-5 | CASSYPRDSYPPQHF | TGTGCCAGCAGTTACCCCCGGGACAGTTACCCGCCCCAGCATTTT
few | TRBJ2-1 | . | TRBV9 | CASSVGGGSYNEQFF | TGTGCCAGCAGCGTAGGCGGAGGCTCCTACAATGAGCAGTTCTTC
. | TRBJ1-3 | . | TRBV7-2 | CASSLNRQGGWATIYF | TGTGCCAGCAGCTTAAATCGCCAGGGTGGGTGGGCCACCATATATTTT
. | TRBJ2-2 | . | TRBV6-1 | CASSEQGSTGELFF | TGTGCCAGCAGTGAACAGGGGTCCACCGGGGAGCTGTTTTTT
few | TRBJ2-1 | . | TRBV2 | CASRTRRAISYNEQFF | TGTGCCAGCAGGACGAGGAGGGCGATCTCCTACAATGAGCAGTTCTTC
. | TRBJ1-2 | TRBD1 | TRBV9 | CASSADRAAHEGYTF | TGTGCCAGCAGCGCCGACAGGGCAGCACACGAGGGCTACACCTTC
few | TRBJ2-7 | . | TRBV7-9 | CASSFNRDYEQYF | TGTGCCAGCAGCTTCAACAGGGACTACGAGCAGTACTTC
few | TRBJ1-5 | TRBD1 | TRBV4-1 | CASSQERTGRSGNQPQHF | TGCGCCAGCAGCCAAGAAAGGACAGGCCGGAGTGGCAATCAGCCCCAGCATTTT